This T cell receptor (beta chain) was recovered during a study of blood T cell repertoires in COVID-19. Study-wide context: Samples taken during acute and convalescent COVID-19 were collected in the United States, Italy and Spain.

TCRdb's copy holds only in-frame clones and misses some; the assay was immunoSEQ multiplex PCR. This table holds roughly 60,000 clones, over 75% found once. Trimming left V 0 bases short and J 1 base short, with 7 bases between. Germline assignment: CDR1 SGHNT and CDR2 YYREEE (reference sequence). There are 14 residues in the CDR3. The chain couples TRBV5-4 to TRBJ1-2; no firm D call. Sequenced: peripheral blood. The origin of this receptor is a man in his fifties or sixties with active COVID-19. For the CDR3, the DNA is TGTGCCAGCAGCTTGGACGGGTTTAACTATGGCTACACCTTC. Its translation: CASSLDGFNYGYTF.